Below, one T cell receptor beta chain is given with its context. Original analysis: Scientists estimated how many nucleated cells there were by amplifying reference gene primers. Produced via immunoSEQ multiplex PCR; TCRdb's table is partial and in-frame only. V and J calls and clone size are those listed in that table; D and trimming were worked out from the DNA. The sample shows roughly 120,000 clones, about 93% of them seen only once. A Seattle source enrolled patients during active infection and followed them longitudinally. The V gene end was trimmed by 5 bases and the J gene end by 2 bases; junction bases not matched to a gene: 4. CDR3 size: 14 residues. The germline V gene encodes CDR1 SGHTA and CDR2 FQGNSA. This specimen comes from a study of blood T cell repertoires in COVID-19. Study context: Collection of acute and convalescent COVID-19 samples took place in the United States, Italy and Spain. PBMCs, B-cell-depleted T cells, or T cells provided the cDNA or gDNA that made up the material.

Sequenced input: peripheral blood. V gene TRBV7-2 combines with J gene TRBJ2-7; 9 nucleotides align to TRBD2. This TCR derives from a man aged 45 to 65 with COVID-19, enrolled during active disease. The CDR3 coding sequence is TGTGCCAGCAGCCCGCGGGAGGGCCCCTACGAGCAGTACTTC. Protein sequence: CASSPREGPYEQYF. The whole variable domain, filled in from reference TRBV7-2 and TRBJ2-7, reads GAGVSQSPSNKVTEKGKDVELRCDPISGHTALYWYRQSLGQGLEFLIYFQGNSAPDKSGLPSDRFSAERTGGSVSTLTIQRTQQEDSAVYLCASSPREGPYEQYFGPGTRLTVT.